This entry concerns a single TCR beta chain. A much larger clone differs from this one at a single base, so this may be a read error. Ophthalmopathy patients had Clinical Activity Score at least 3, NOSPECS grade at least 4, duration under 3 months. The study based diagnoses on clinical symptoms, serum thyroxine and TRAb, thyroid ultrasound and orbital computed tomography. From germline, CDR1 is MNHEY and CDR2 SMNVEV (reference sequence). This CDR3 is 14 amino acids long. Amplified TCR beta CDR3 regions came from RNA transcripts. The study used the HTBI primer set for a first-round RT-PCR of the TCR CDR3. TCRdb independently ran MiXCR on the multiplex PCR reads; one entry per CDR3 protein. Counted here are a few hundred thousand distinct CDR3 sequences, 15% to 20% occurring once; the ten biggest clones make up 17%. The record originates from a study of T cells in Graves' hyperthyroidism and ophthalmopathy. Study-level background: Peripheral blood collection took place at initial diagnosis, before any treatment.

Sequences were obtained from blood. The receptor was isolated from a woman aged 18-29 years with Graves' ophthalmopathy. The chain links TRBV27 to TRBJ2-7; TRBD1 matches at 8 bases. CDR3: CASGLTGVVYEQYF. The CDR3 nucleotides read TGTGCCAGCGGTTTGACAGGGGTTGTCTACGAGCAGTACTTC.